Given below is one TCR beta chain in context. Germline and junction disagree at one end, which may indicate a read error. Joint extraction of RNA and DNA used about 17-31 mg of bulk tissue that was unsorted. The sample originates from a study of tumor-infiltrating lymphocytes in primary liver carcinoma. With around 520 ng total RNA as template and a constant-region primer, TCR beta cDNA was made. Employing slightly modified ARM-PCR, three nested multiplex PCR rounds were run, and these gave rise to the TCR beta libraries. Each of the first two PCR rounds ran nine to ten cycles with TRBV1-TRBV30 forward and C-beta reverse primers. TCRdb independently ran MiXCR on the multiplex PCR reads; one entry per CDR3 protein. The sample shows over 35,000 distinct CDR3 sequences, 73% of them seen only once. CDR3 size: 14 residues. The germline V gene encodes CDR1 MNHNS and CDR2 SASEGT.

This chain joins TRBV6-1 and TRBJ2-5, with D possibly TRBD1 on 6 matching bases. Sequencing input: liver tumor tissue from sampling region 2. Indicated subset: tumor region T2, inferior pole. This TCR was recovered from a man between 35 and 55 years old with primary liver carcinoma and hepatitis B virus infection. CDR3 sequence: CTSRKGQIVETQYF. The CDR3 region has the DNA TGTACCAGCCGAAAAGGACAGATCGTAGAGACCCAGTACTTC.